This T cell receptor (beta chain) was captured by sequencing in a study of T cell responses to AZD1222 COVID-19 vaccine. Overall study context: Second doses at about 4 or about 12 weeks were pooled. Study-level points and caveats: In the spike-specific TCR repertoire, nearly half reportedly target unmutated variant regions. Clonal diversity was possibly underestimated; the donors were predominantly white British and more often female.

The CDR3 covers 15 residues. The V and J ends lost 5 bases and 5 bases respectively, with 18 bases between them. Germline CDR1 and CDR2: LNHDA and SQIVND (reference sequence). A note on this clone: As yet, its antigen is unknown.

Profiling relied on immunoSEQ multiplex PCR, and the TCRdb table lists in-frame clones only, not all of them. This table has about 100,000 clones, about 88% appearing once. This receptor was identified in an adult in good health. The rearrangement links TRBV19 to TRBJ1-1; D not resolved. This specimen consisted of peripheral blood, obtained on day 0 of AZD1222 vaccination. CDR3 sequence: CASSAHSTPGTEAFF. DNA of the CDR3: TGTGCCAGTAGTGCCCACTCAACCCCGGGGACTGAAGCTTTCTTT. The variable domain in full, with the rest retrieved from reference TRBV19 and TRBJ1-1, is DGGITQSPKYLFRKEGQNVTLSCEQNLNHDAMYWYRQDPGQGLRLIYYSQIVNDFQKGDIAEGYSVSREKKESFPLTVTSAQKNPTAFYLCASSAHSTPGTEAFFGQGTRLTVV.